This T cell receptor (beta chain) emerged from a study of shared clonotypes between healthy human individuals (TCRdb year 2020). The study in broad terms: A few men and a couple of women, aged 18 to 49 years, made up the cohort. To estimate repertoire size and how much clonotype sharing occurs between individuals, the study deeply sequenced the blood TCR repertoires of roughly 5 healthy adults. For each donor, CD4 naive and CD4 memory were each given three plates, CD8 naive was given two plates, and CD8 memory was given one plate. Different laboratories and diverse techniques were used to prepare libraries and sequence TCR repertoires, to increase sequencing depth and limit assay-specific biases. Leukapheresis yielded between about 0.85 and 10 billion PBMCs per donor. Study-wide conclusions, independent of this receptor: When a few donors were compared, the shared fraction of clonotypes was about 5% for naive CD4, about 4% for naive CD8, more than 2% for memory CD4, and 0.4% for memory CD8. Pairwise subsampling indicated that sequencing depth was expected to affect the degree of clonotype sharing among donors. Higher generation probabilities were observed for clonotypes shared by all four sorted-subset donors than for non-shared clonotypes. The small number of donors limited the genetic and exposure-history diversity represented. Only blood was sampled, and tissue TCR repertoires likely differ from those in blood. Incomplete sequencing was indicated by rarefaction of sorted-subset datasets, despite the large sequencing depth. Naive subsets generally had larger estimated clonotype richness than memory subsets did.

The germline V gene encodes CDR1 MNHEY and CDR2 SVGAGI. At the junction V is shortened by 0 bases and J by 5 bases, with 11 bases in between. Including cysteine and phenylalanine, the CDR3 has 14 amino acids. The only DNA kept is the CDR3, 42 bases in frame from the first base. TCR CDR3 regions were amplified from genomic DNA by multiplex PCR using the deep immunoSEQ assay. Extracted genomic DNA from each cell subset was spread evenly across all wells of several immunoSEQ 96-well plates, with each plate serving as a replicate. Each replicate PCR for sorted subsets received roughly 0.2 ug genomic DNA, equal to roughly 30,000 T cell genomes. Purified libraries were measured with a Qubit 3.0 fluorometer, size-checked on a Bioanalyzer 2100, and measured again with the KAPA Library Quantification kit. Every immunoSEQ 96-well plate was sequenced on a dedicated single-read 150-cycle Illumina NextSeq 550 flow cell. Per the source publication's procedure: Because the immunoSEQ output included only junctional sequences and no quality scores, the filtering could not be the same as the filtering used for full-length reads. Sequences were annotated with PyIR, a Python wrapper for IgBLAST v1.9, and V/J genes and CDR3 were assigned using IMGT germline references. Reads were filtered out if the reads had weak V/J assignments (E-value above 1e-6), no CDR3, stop codons, out-of-frame junctions, or ambiguous translated residues. A V3J clonotype was defined by an identical inferred V gene, J gene, and CDR3 amino acid sequence. The percentage overlap between two repertoires was calculated by dividing the number of shared unique clonotypes by the size of the smaller repertoire. Three approaches were used to assess repertoire richness: RTK rarefaction, the Chao1 estimator, and Recon v2.1 estimates of unobserved clonotypes. OLGA was used to compute generation probabilities for all TCRbeta clonotypes that the gDNA method yielded from several donors. This is the immuneACCESS table as TCRdb keeps it, with only in-frame sequences that have V and J called. A part of the clones is gone; compared with another copy, unresolved V genes explain less than half, and the rest is unexplained. V and J calls plus clone size are reproduced from that table; the DNA served to infer D and trimming. The sample records about 960,000 clones, over 75% of which are singletons. The ten largest clones take up about 1.5% of the sample.

Comments on this clone: Its antigen is not yet known. The sample holds no much larger clone one base away, and base qualities are not on file.

Healthy HIV-negative adults with no recently reported acute infections or vaccinations were included as donors. Every donor was a Caucasian adult residing in Nashville, Tennessee, USA. CD4+ T cells were enriched by magnetic negative selection; naive cells were then positively selected on CD45RA, and the negative fraction formed the memory subset. After blood collection by leukapheresis, PBMCs were isolated using Ficoll-Histopaque density gradient centrifugation and then cryopreserved in the vapor phase of liquid nitrogen. Purity and quantity of every magnetically sorted T cell population were checked by analytical flow cytometry. Genomic DNA was isolated from every sorted fraction and measured by UV absorbance on a Nanodrop 2000c.

Sequencing input: memory CD4+ T cells sorted from blood. What this sample's cell subset or site label stands for: CD45RA-negative fraction. The receptor comes from a man younger than 30 in good health. This chain is built from TRBV6-5 and TRBJ2-7; TRBD1 is a possible D gene, resting on 5 matching bases. In nucleotides, the sequence is TGTGCCAGCAGTTACTCGAACAGGAACCACGAGCAGTACTTC. Its protein reads: CASSYSNRNHEQYF.